The clone carrying this T cell receptor (beta chain) has only one observation. Its target is not known. Naive CD45RA+ and memory CD45RA-negative subsets were split from CD4+ cells. V was cut by 0 bases and J by 6 bases, with 10 bases left in between. Germline CDR1 reads SGHNT; CDR2 reads YYREEE (reference sequence). This CDR3 has 13 residues. This entry comes from a study of shared clonotypes between healthy human individuals. Findings and limits, study-wide: Non-shared clonotypes displayed generation probabilities falling below those of clonotypes present in all four donors.

Produced via immunoSEQ multiplex PCR; TCRdb's table is partial and in-frame only. The sample lists approximately 2.5 million clones, roughly 93% occurring once. The origin of this receptor is a man younger than 35 in good health. Some clones in this sample may be carry-over from other donors' samples. The sample consisted of naive CD4+ T cells from PBMCs. Subset described: CD45RA+ positively selected. The genes are TRBV5-4 and TRBJ2-7; no clear D gene. The CDR3 DNA is TGTGCCAGCAGCTTGGCGCAGGTTGGCGAGCAGTACTTC. Its protein is CASSLAQVGEQYF.